Each of the 32 T cell receptor beta chains below was sequenced from the same sample in a study of T cell responses to AZD1222 COVID-19 vaccine. The method was immunoSEQ multiplex PCR; TCRdb's version includes in-frame clones alone and lacks a portion of them. This table has some 150,000 clones, 75% to 90% appearing once. Material: peripheral blood, obtained on day 0 of MenACWY control vaccination. Every receptor here comes from an adult in good health.

The genes are TRBV4-1 and TRBJ1-2; 7 bases line up with TRBD1. The J segment lost 8 bases and the V segment lost 1 base, leaving 7 bases of the junction unmatched. The CDR3 covers 14 residues. Germline V gene lookup returns CDR1 MGHRA and CDR2 YSYEKL. Here the CDR3 reads CASSQGDRAGGYTF. The DNA for the CDR3 is TGCGCCAGCAGCCAAGGTGACAGGGCGGGAGGCTACACCTTC.

For this clone: The same CDR3 also results from other DNA sequences found in this sample. This sequence joins TRBV9 and TRBJ1-5, with D possibly matching TRBD1 (5 bases). The germline gives CDR1 SGDLS, CDR2 YYNGEE. V was shortened by 0 bases and J by 6 bases, with 10 bases between the two germline ends. The CDR3 extends over 14 amino acids. Here the CDR3 reads CASSVDGAGQPQHF. The CDR3 DNA reads as TGTGCCAGCAGCGTAGATGGGGCAGGTCAGCCCCAGCATTTT.

The sample holds a few counts of this clone. The genes are TRBV3-1 (or the pseudogene TRBV3-2) and TRBJ1-2, with 7 bases matching TRBD1. The CDR3 is 13 amino acids. Per germline, CDR1 LGHDT and CDR2 YNNKEL (reference sequence). V was clipped by 4 bases and J by 6 bases; unmatched bases: 5. The CDR3 loop is CASSRTQGNGYTF. For the CDR3, the DNA is TGTGCCAGCAGCCGAACACAGGGGAATGGCTACACCTTC.

The genes are TRBV5-4 and TRBJ2-7; D possibly corresponds to TRBD1 (6 bases). The CDR3 is 15 amino acids. Germline values: CDR1 SGHNT, CDR2 YYREEE (reference sequence). Trimming removed 0 bases at V and 2 bases at J, with 12 bases between. The DNA for the CDR3 is TGTGCCAGCAGCTTGGCCGGGGCAGGGGCCTACGAGCAGTACTTC. This codes for CASSLAGAGAYEQYF.

The CDR3 nucleotides are TGTGCCAGCAGCAAAGTCCGAACAGGACCTCCCGATTTGTCCCTCCACTTT. It encodes CASSKVRTGPPDLSLHF. J is TRBJ1-6 and V is TRBV21-1; the table's TRBD1 call for D was not verified on the DNA. TRBV21-1 is a documented pseudogene. This CDR3 region has 17 residues.

The V call is TRBV10-2, the J call TRBJ1-6; tentatively, D is TRBD1 (6 bases). This CDR3 comprises 14 residues. Trimming shortened V by 6 bases and J by 5 bases, and 11 bases separated the two germline ends. Germline CDR1 reads WSHSY; CDR2 reads SAAADI. CDR3 coding DNA: TGCGCCAGCAGGGAACAGGGAGATAATTCACCCCTCCACTTT. Protein sequence: CASREQGDNSPLHF.

The chain carries TRBV7-3 and TRBJ1-6; D uncertain. V was pared by 5 bases and J by 9 bases, with 17 bases between. Germline-derived CDR1 and CDR2 are SGHTA and FQGTGA. This CDR3 is 15 amino acids long. The CDR3 reads CASSLRFGRGSPLHF. The CDR3 DNA reads as TGTGCCAGCAGCCTCCGTTTTGGGCGGGGTTCACCCCTCCACTTT.

The V and J genes are TRBV19 and TRBJ2-2; D gene ambiguous. The CDR3 is 16 residues long. Between the trimmed V and J ends, which lost 4 bases and 1 base, there was a span of 13 bases. CDR1 LNHDA and CDR2 SQIVND come from the germline V gene (reference sequence). CDR3 region: CASSTPLSMNTGELFF. In DNA, the CDR3 is TGTGCCAGTAGTACCCCTCTTTCCATGAACACCGGGGAGCTGTTTTTT. The complete variable domain, with remaining parts taken from reference TRBV19 and TRBJ2-2, reads DGGITQSPKYLFRKEGQNVTLSCEQNLNHDAMYWYRQDPGQGLRLIYYSQIVNDFQKGDIAEGYSVSREKKESFPLTVTSAQKNPTAFYLCASSTPLSMNTGELFFGEGSRLTVL.

The chain is built from TRBV6-1 and TRBJ1-2; TRBD1 is a possible D gene (5 bases). There are 14 residues in the CDR3. V was shortened by 0 bases and J by 7 bases, with 12 bases between the two germline ends. The V gene's germline CDR1 is MNHNS and CDR2 SASEGT. In DNA form, the CDR3 reads TGTGCCAGCAGTGAAGCGTCAGGGCCCCGTGGCTACACCTTC. This codes for CASSEASGPRGYTF.

The chain is built from TRBV19 and TRBJ1-6; D is uncertain. The length of the CDR3 is 14 residues. The germline V and J ends were trimmed by 11 bases and 4 bases, with 15 bases remaining between them. The germline V gene has CDR1 LNHDA and CDR2 SQIVND (reference sequence). CDR3 nucleotides: TGTGCCTCCTCGGCCGGGTATTATAATTCACCCCTCCACTTT. It codes for CASSAGYYNSPLHF.

The V and J genes are TRBV5-1 and TRBJ2-6; 12 positions match TRBD1. After removal of 3 bases from V and 0 bases from J, the junction contained 7 bases not matched to a gene. CDR3 length equals 19 residues. Germline CDR1 and CDR2: SGHRS and YFSETQ. CDR3 nucleotide sequence: TGCGCCAGCAGCTGGGGGGACAGGGGGCACGGCTCTGGGGCCAACGTCCTGACTTTC. The encoded protein is CASSWGDRGHGSGANVLTF.

The CDR3 region has the DNA TGTGCCAGCTCAGACGGGGGGCGCGGAATCACAGATACGCAGTATTTT. Translated, it gives CASSDGGRGITDTQYF. This chain connects TRBV18 to TRBJ2-3, with a weak D call TRBD2 (7 bases). Germline V gene data show CDR1 as KGHSH and CDR2 as LQKENI. V shed 5 bases and J shed 2 bases, with 17 bases lying between them. The CDR3 runs 16 residues.

The chain couples TRBV30 to TRBJ2-5, with 8 bases aligning to TRBD2. This CDR3 spans 14 amino acids. The germline V gene encodes CDR1 GTSNPN and CDR2 SVGIG (reference sequence). V dropped 3 bases and J dropped 1; count of bases not matched to a gene: 4. The CDR3 nucleotides read TGTGCCTGGAGCGCGGGGGGCTTCCAAGAGACCCAGTACTTC. This gives the protein CAWSAGGFQETQYF.

The V gene is TRBV15, the J gene TRBJ2-3, with TRBD2 matching 10 bases. This CDR3 contains 15 residues. V lost 8 bases to trimming and J lost 0 bases; unmatched junction nucleotides: 5. The germline V gene encodes CDR1 LNHNV and CDR2 YYDKDF (reference sequence). The CDR3 is CATGASGGSTDTQYF. The CDR3 nucleotides read TGTGCCACCGGGGCTAGCGGGGGCAGCACAGATACGCAGTATTTT.

A few counts support this clone. The J gene is TRBJ2-1, the V gene TRBV6-5; D is uncertain. CDR1 is MNHEY, CDR2 SVGAGI, per germline. Trimming took 4 bases from V and 0 from J, leaving 10 bases between them. This CDR3 contains 15 residues. Here the CDR3 DNA reads TGTGCCAGCAGTTTTGTCTCGAGCTCCTACAATGAGCAGTTCTTC. It specifies CASSFVSSSYNEQFF.

J is TRBJ1-3 and V is TRBV3-1 (or the pseudogene TRBV3-2); 11 bases match TRBD1. The germline V gene has CDR1 LGHDT and CDR2 YNNKEL (reference sequence). CDR3 length: 15 amino acids. After removal of 4 bases from V and 3 bases from J, the junction contained 2 bases not matched to a gene. The CDR3 is CASSPGTGGGNTIYF. CDR3 nucleotide sequence: TGTGCCAGCAGCCCCGGGACAGGGGGTGGAAACACCATATATTTT.

This chain uses TRBV7-6 with TRBJ1-1; TRBD1 is a possible D gene (5 bases). V shed 2 bases and J shed 1 base, with 8 bases lying between them. The germline V gene encodes CDR1 SGHVS and CDR2 FNYEAQ. CDR3 size: 14 residues. This CDR3 is CASSLRQRNTEAFF. CDR3 bases: TGTGCCAGCAGCTTAAGACAGAGGAACACTGAAGCTTTCTTT. The whole variable domain, remainder taken from reference TRBV7-6 and TRBJ1-1, is GAGVSQSPRYKVTKRGQDVALRCDPISGHVSLYWYRQALGQGPEFLTYFNYEAQQDKSGLPNDRFSAERPEGSISTLTIQRTEQRDSAMYRCASSLRQRNTEAFFGQGTRLTVV.

The chain is built from TRBV27 and TRBJ2-3, with 8 bases aligning to TRBD1. Losses at the gene ends were 7 bases for V and 1 base for J; bases not matched to a gene: 10. The CDR3 is 16 amino acids. Germline V lookup: CDR1 MNHEY, CDR2 SMNVEV (reference sequence). The CDR3 DNA reads as TGTGCCAGCAAGGGAGGTAGGACAGGGCGCACAGATACGCAGTATTTT. Its protein is CASKGGRTGRTDTQYF.

V usage is TRBV7-9 and J usage is TRBJ2-3, with a possible D match to TRBD2 (6 bases). The CDR3 is 14 amino acids. CDR1 and CDR2 (germline): SEHNR, FQNEAQ (reference sequence). The ends were cut back, 7 bases at V and 2 bases at J, with 13 bases in the middle. CDR3 bases: TGTGCCAGCATCCGGGACTTAAACACAGATACGCAGTATTTT. Residues: CASIRDLNTDTQYF. The full variable domain, in which reference TRBV7-9 and TRBJ2-3 provide the parts outside the CDR3, is DTGVSQNPRHKITKRGQNVTFRCDPISEHNRLYWYRQTLGQGPEFLTYFQNEAQLEKSRLLSDRFSAERPKGSFSTLEIQRTEQGDSAMYLCASIRDLNTDTQYFGPGTRLTVL.

This clone was seen a few times. The chain employs TRBV12-3 or TRBV12-4 and TRBJ1-3; D is undetermined. There are 13 residues in the CDR3. With 7 bases removed from V and 1 base from J, the gap between germline ends came to 8 bases. In DNA, the CDR3 is TGTGCCAGCACCTTTGTATCTGGAAACACCATATATTTT. Translating it yields CASTFVSGNTIYF.

V gene TRBV6-4 combines with J gene TRBJ2-7, with D maybe TRBD1 (6 bases). The CDR3 sequence is 13 residues long. V dropped 5 bases and J dropped 2 bases, with 10 bases sitting between them. The V gene's germline CDR1 is MRHNA and CDR2 SNTAGT. The DNA of the CDR3 is TGTGCCAGCAGTAGGGGGACAACCTACGAGCAGTACGTC. Translated, it gives CASSRGTTYEQYV.

The rearrangement uses TRBV7-2 and TRBJ2-1; TRBD2 agrees at 9 bases. J lost 2 bases, V lost 5 bases, and 4 bases had no gene match. The CDR3 totals 15 residues. The germline gives CDR1 SGHTA, CDR2 FQGNSA. The CDR3 loop is CASSVLAGTYNEQFF. CDR3 in DNA: TGTGCCAGCAGCGTCCTAGCGGGGACCTACAATGAGCAGTTCTTC.

The genes are TRBV18 and TRBJ1-1; D gene unclear. The CDR3 has 12 residues. Between the trimmed V and J ends, which lost 3 bases and 7 bases, there was a span of 9 bases. Germline CDR1 reads KGHSH; CDR2 reads LQKENI. CDR3 nucleotides: TGTGCCAGCTCACCCGCATCCCGTGAAGCTTTCTTT. Encoded protein: CASSPASREAFF. The variable domain in full, completed from reference TRBV18 and TRBJ1-1, reads NAGVMQNPRHLVRRRGQEARLRCSPMKGHSHVYWYRQLPEEGLKFMVYLQKENIIDESGMPKERFSAEFPKEGPSILRIQQVVRGDSAAYFCASSPASREAFFGQGTRLTVV.

The V and J genes are TRBV7-9 and TRBJ1-6; TRBD1 might be the D (6 bases). Trimming left V 5 bases short and J 6 bases short, with 11 bases between. Germline-derived CDR1 and CDR2 are SEHNR and FQNEAQ (reference sequence). CDR3 length: 14 residues. CDR3 DNA: TGTGCCAGCAGCCAAGGGGGGTTTAATTCACCCCTCCACTTT. Its protein is CASSQGGFNSPLHF.

This clone was observed once. The V and J genes are TRBV5-1 and TRBJ2-5; the D gene could be TRBD1 or TRBD2 (5 bases each). The CDR3 contains 15 residues. From germline, CDR1 is SGHRS and CDR2 YFSETQ. V was clipped by 4 bases and J by 5 bases, with 18 bases between them. The CDR3 sequence is CASSRLGEPIETQYF. CDR3 DNA: TGCGCCAGCAGCCGTTTGGGGGAGCCGATTGAGACCCAGTACTTC. The full variable domain, in which reference TRBV5-1 and TRBJ2-5 provide the parts outside the CDR3, is KAGVTQTPRYLIKTRGQQVTLSCSPISGHRSVSWYQQTPGQGLQFLFEYFSETQRNKGNFPGRFSGRQFSNSRSEMNVSTLELGDSALYLCASSRLGEPIETQYFGPGTRLLVL.

This sequence joins TRBV9 and TRBJ1-2; weak D call: TRBD1 (5 bases). Per germline, CDR1 SGDLS and CDR2 YYNGEE. The CDR3 length is 15 residues. Trimming pared 0 bases from V and 4 bases from J, leaving 13 bases between. This chain's CDR3 is CASSVGRVGPYGYTF. CDR3 DNA: TGTGCCAGCAGCGTAGGCAGGGTTGGGCCCTATGGCTACACCTTC.

V usage is TRBV12-3 or TRBV12-4 and J usage is TRBJ1-1; D unclear. The CDR3 loop spans 12 amino acids. Trimming stripped 6 bases from V and 1 base from J, with 6 bases between. The CDR3: CASSRGNTEAFF. The CDR3 nucleotides are TGTGCCAGCAGCCGAGGGAACACTGAAGCTTTCTTT.

This rearrangement joins TRBV3-1 (or the pseudogene TRBV3-2) to TRBJ2-7; D gene unclear. CDR1 is LGHDT, CDR2 YNNKEL, per germline (reference sequence). Trimming took 5 bases from V and 6 from J, leaving 8 bases between them. CDR3 length equals 11 residues. CDR3 sequence reads: CASSSTAEQYF. The CDR3 DNA follows: TGTGCCAGCAGCTCCACAGCCGAGCAGTACTTC.

This chain links TRBV10-2 with TRBJ1-1; 7 bases line up with TRBD1. Germline CDR1 is WSHSY and CDR2 is SAAADI. With V trimmed by 10 bases and J by 0 bases, 8 bases remained unmatched. The CDR3 loop spans 14 amino acids. CDR3 loop: CATRQGEVNTEAFF. CDR3 sequence (DNA): TGCGCCACCCGACAGGGAGAAGTGAACACTGAAGCTTTCTTT.

The DNA for the CDR3 is TGTGCCACCAGTGACCGGGGACCGAAGACGGAAAATTCACCCCTCCACTTT. Translation gives CATSDRGPKTENSPLHF. The chain employs TRBV24-1 and TRBJ1-6; TRBD1 might be the D (5 bases). Germline V CDR1 and CDR2: KGHDR, SFDVKD. V dropped 4 bases and J dropped 7 bases, with 19 bases sitting between them. The CDR3 runs to 17 residues.

The chain has TRBV18 and TRBJ1-1; tentative D call: TRBD1 (6 bases). The V end lost 3 bases, the J end lost 5 bases, and 16 bases lay between the germline ends. The germline V gene has CDR1 KGHSH and CDR2 LQKENI. CDR3 size: 15 residues. The DNA for the CDR3 is TGTGCCAGCTCACCTCCCCTCAGGGGCGGAACTGAAGCTTTCTTT. As protein: CASSPPLRGGTEAFF.

This clone has only a few counts. The genes are TRBV6-5 and TRBJ2-4, with TRBD2 identical over 7 bases. Germline V CDR1 and CDR2: MNHEY, SVGAGI. The V and J ends lost 7 bases and 8 bases, in that order; junction bases with no gene match: 8. The CDR3 runs to 13 residues. The CDR3 bases are TGTGCCAGCATCGGGGAGGGCAAGTACATTCAGTACTTC. As protein: CASIGEGKYIQYF.